This T cell receptor beta chain appears in the sequencing data of a study of blood T cell repertoires in COVID-19. The germline V gene has CDR1 GTSNPN and CDR2 SVGIG (reference sequence). This CDR3 region has 13 residues. The V end lost 5 bases, the J end lost 2 bases, and 10 bases lay between the germline ends. Sequenced by immunoSEQ multiplex PCR; TCRdb stores in-frame clones only, minus some. Of under 250,000 clones listed, 85% to 90% were seen once; the top ten hold roughly 11%. The chain recombines TRBV30 with TRBJ1-5, with D maybe TRBD1 (6 bases). The source material was peripheral blood. The TCR originated in a man aged 45-65 years with COVID-19, enrolled during active disease. This chain's CDR3 is CAWGRQGNQPQHF. Here the CDR3 DNA reads TGTGCCTGGGGAAGACAGGGCAATCAGCCCCAGCATTTT.